Following are 12 T cell receptor beta chains from one sample sequenced in a study of CXCR3-negative and CXCR3-positive naive CD8 T cells. Study-wide results and limits: Compared with CXCR3-negative naive cells, CXCR3-positive naive cells showed more hydrophobic TRB CDR3s.

The authors prepared UMI-labeled TRB cDNA libraries by 5' RACE. TCRdb reworked the 5' RACE reads into one entry per CDR3 protein, no DNA. This repertoire includes some 99,000 distinct CDR3 sequences. For these receptors, no antigen is known. The sample comprised naive CXCR3+ CD8+ T cells from blood. The subset was: CD45RO-CCR7+CD27+CD95- naive CD8+ T cells expressing CXCR3 (TNR3+). All receptors derive from a human donor in good health. Some clones in this sample may be carry-over from other donors' samples.

The V gene is TRBV7-6, the J gene TRBJ2-1; the TCRdb call, TRBD1, lacks DNA for checking. CDR1 and CDR2 from the germline V gene are SGHVS and FNYEAQ. The CDR3 sequence is 16 residues long. The CDR3 spells CASSLLLGGPWDEQFF.

The gene calls are TRBV7-2 and TRBJ1-6; TCRdb calls TRBD1, which cannot be checked without DNA. The CDR3 spans 19 residues. Germline assignment: CDR1 SGHTA and CDR2 FQGNSA. The CDR3: CASSSPGGQGDRLESPLHF. The whole variable domain, filled in from reference TRBV7-2 and TRBJ1-6, reads GAGVSQSPSNKVTEKGKDVELRCDPISGHTALYWYRQSLGQGLEFLIYFQGNSAPDKSGLPSDRFSAERTGGSVSTLTIQRTQQEDSAVYLCASSSPGGQGDRLESPLHFGNGTRLTVT.

The chain couples TRBV20-1 to TRBJ2-3; the TCRdb D gene call, TRBD2, has no DNA to confirm it. Germline assignment: CDR1 DFQATT and CDR2 SNEGSKA (reference sequence). CDR3 size: 13 residues. CDR3 amino acids: CSASLLGTDTQYF.

The genes are TRBV7-2 and TRBJ2-2; as DNA is missing, the TRBD1 call by TCRdb cannot be tested. CDR3 size: 16 residues. The germline CDR1 and CDR2 sequences are SGHTA and FQGNSA. CDR3 loop: CASSIRQGALTGELFF.

The chain recombines TRBV28 with TRBJ2-1; the TCRdb D gene call, TRBD1, has no DNA to confirm it. Germline CDR1 is MDHEN and CDR2 is SYDVKM. The CDR3 runs to 13 residues. The CDR3 spells CASSFRGNNEQFF. Full variable domain (outside the CDR3, taken from reference TRBV28 and TRBJ2-1): DVKVTQSSRYLVKRTGEKVFLECVQDMDHENMFWYRQDPGLGLRLIYFSYDVKMKEKGDIPEGYSVSREKKERFSLILESASTNQTSMYLCASSFRGNNEQFFGPGTRLTVL.

This rearrangement joins TRBV6-1 to TRBJ1-5; the TCRdb call, TRBD1, lacks DNA for checking. The CDR3 runs to 14 residues. Per germline, CDR1 MNHNS and CDR2 SASEGT. This CDR3 is CASSGAGGNQPQHF.

The CDR3 spells CAGSPQGGITDLAAHTQYF. The chain recombines TRBV12-3 or TRBV12-4 with TRBJ2-3; TCRdb selects TRBD1, and the lack of DNA leaves this call unchecked. This CDR3 is built from 19 residues.

J is TRBJ2-7 and V is TRBV28; TCRdb gives TRBD2 as the D gene, but with no DNA this cannot be confirmed. CDR1 MDHEN and CDR2 SYDVKM come from the germline V gene. The CDR3 covers 14 residues. The CDR3 here is CASSWVGRPDEQYF.

V is TRBV20-1 and J is TRBJ1-5; without DNA, the TCRdb call of TRBD1 cannot be checked. This CDR3 is 17 amino acids long. Germline values: CDR1 DFQATT, CDR2 SNEGSKA (reference sequence). This CDR3 reads CSASYTGTGDSNQPQHF.

CDR3 protein: CASSAPTGRNTEAFF. The chain uses TRBV12-3 or TRBV12-4 and TRBJ1-1; TCRdb selects TRBD1, and the lack of DNA leaves this call unchecked. This CDR3 spans 15 amino acids.

The chain combines TRBV7-8 with TRBJ2-1; the TRBD1 assignment by TCRdb is unverifiable without DNA. The CDR3 has 15 amino acids. Germline loops: CDR1 SGHVS, CDR2 FQNEAQ. CDR3 region: CASSSLGGKNNEQFF.

The V and J genes are TRBV19 and TRBJ2-7; TCRdb lists TRBD1, though no DNA is available to test this call. Germline loops: CDR1 LNHDA, CDR2 SQIVND (reference sequence). The CDR3 is made up of 17 amino acids. This chain's CDR3 is CASSTGLGTGESYEQYF.